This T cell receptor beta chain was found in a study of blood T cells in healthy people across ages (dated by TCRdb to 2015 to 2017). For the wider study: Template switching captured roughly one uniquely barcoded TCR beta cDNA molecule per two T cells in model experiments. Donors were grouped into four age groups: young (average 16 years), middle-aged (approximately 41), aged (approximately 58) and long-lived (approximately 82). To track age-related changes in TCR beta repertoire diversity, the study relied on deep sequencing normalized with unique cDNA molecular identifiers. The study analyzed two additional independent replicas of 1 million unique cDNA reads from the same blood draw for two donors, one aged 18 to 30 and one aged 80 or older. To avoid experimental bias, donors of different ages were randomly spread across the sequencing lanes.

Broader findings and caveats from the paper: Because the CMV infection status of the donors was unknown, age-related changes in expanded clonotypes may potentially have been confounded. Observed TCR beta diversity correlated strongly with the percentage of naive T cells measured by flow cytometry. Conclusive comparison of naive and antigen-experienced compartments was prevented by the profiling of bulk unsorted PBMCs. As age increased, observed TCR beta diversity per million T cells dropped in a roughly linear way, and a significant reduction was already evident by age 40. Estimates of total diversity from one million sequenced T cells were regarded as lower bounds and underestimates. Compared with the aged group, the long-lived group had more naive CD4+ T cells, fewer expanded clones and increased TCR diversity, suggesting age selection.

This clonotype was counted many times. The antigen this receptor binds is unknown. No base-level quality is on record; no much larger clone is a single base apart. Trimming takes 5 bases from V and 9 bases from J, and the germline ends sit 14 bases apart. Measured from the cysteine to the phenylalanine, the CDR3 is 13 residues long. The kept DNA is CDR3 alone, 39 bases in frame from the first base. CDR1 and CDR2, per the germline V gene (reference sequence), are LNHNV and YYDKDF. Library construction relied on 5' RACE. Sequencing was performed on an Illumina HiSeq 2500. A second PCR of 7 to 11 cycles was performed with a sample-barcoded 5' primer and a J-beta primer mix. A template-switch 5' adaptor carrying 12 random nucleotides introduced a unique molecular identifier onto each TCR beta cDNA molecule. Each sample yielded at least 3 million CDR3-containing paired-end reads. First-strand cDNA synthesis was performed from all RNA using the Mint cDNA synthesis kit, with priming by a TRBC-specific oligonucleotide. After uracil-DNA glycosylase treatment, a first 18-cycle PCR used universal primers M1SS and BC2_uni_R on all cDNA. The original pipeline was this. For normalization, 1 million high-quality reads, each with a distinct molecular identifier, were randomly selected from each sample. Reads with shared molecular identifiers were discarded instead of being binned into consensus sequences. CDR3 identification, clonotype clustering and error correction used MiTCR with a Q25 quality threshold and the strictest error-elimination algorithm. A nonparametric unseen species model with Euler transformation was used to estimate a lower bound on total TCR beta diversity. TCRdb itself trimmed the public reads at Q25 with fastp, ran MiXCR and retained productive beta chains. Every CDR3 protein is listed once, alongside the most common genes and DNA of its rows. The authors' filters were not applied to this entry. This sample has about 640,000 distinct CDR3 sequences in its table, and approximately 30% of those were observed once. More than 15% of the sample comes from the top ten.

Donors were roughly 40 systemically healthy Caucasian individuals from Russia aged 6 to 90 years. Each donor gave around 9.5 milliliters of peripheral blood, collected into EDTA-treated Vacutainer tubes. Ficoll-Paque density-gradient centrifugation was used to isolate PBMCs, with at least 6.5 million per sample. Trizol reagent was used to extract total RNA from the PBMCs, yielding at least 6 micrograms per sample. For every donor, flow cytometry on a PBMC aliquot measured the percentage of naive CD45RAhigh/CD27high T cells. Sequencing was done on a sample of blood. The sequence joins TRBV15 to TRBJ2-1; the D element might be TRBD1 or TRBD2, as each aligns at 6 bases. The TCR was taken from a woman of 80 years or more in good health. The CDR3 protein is CATSPEGGVEQFF. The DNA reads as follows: TGTGCCACCAGCCCCGAGGGGGGTGTTGAGCAGTTCTTC.